These 9 T cell receptor beta chains were sequenced from one sample in a study of identical twins (dated by TCRdb to about 2016). Receptors were amplified or captured by 5' RACE. Sequenced using an Illumina HiSeq 2000. TCRdb reprocessed the public reads (quality trimming at Q25 with fastp, clone calling with MiXCR) and kept in-frame beta chains. Every entry covers one CDR3 protein and lists the most common genes and DNA from its rows. The sample table contains fewer than 250,000 distinct CDR3 sequences; only one count was recorded for roughly 7% of them. The top ten clonotypes cover more than 3% of the sample. These data were likewise used in another study, on yellow fever vaccine responses in identical twins.

Sequencing used memory (CD45RO+) T cells sorted from blood. The cell subset or site label, as the study defines it: CD45RO+ enriched T cells. The receptors here all came from a woman aged 18-35 years in good health.

This clonotype has just a few counts. The chain uses TRBV7-9 and TRBJ2-1; D gene uncertain. The germline V gene has CDR1 SEHNR and CDR2 FQNEAQ (reference sequence). The V end lost 7 bases, the J end lost 8 bases, and 9 bases lay between the germline ends. The CDR3 covers 11 residues. The CDR3 spells CASTFSDEQFF. The CDR3 DNA is TGTGCCAGCACCTTTAGTGATGAGCAGTTCTTC.

This clonotype was detected ten times or more. CDR3 sequence reads: CATSDPGQGINEQFF. The CDR3 nucleotides read TGTGCCACCAGTGACCCCGGACAGGGGATCAATGAGCAGTTCTTC. The rearrangement joins TRBV24-1 to TRBJ2-1; 9 nucleotides line up with TRBD1. The CDR3 consists of 15 residues. CDR1 is KGHDR, CDR2 SFDVKD, per germline. V shed 4 bases, J shed 6 bases, and the junction held 6 bases outside the gene matches.

There are a few counts of this clonotype. The chain employs TRBV5-5 and TRBJ2-1; 10 bases line up with TRBD2. Germline loops: CDR1 SGHKS, CDR2 YYEKEE (reference sequence). Trimming took 7 bases from V and 1 from J; bases not matched to a gene: 8. CDR3 length equals 16 residues. CDR3 nucleotide sequence: TGTGCCAGCGTGGGGCTAGCGGGAGTTTCCTACAATGAGCAGTTCTTC. Protein product: CASVGLAGVSYNEQFF.

The chain couples TRBV20-1 to TRBJ1-1, with D possibly TRBD1 on 6 matching bases. Germline V gene data show CDR1 as DFQATT and CDR2 as SNEGSKA (reference sequence). The V end was cut by 6 bases, the J end by 1 base, with 12 bases between. This CDR3 spans 13 amino acids. CDR3 sequence (DNA): TGCAGTGCCCTACTGGACAGGAACACTGAAGCTTTCTTT. Translation: CSALLDRNTEAFF.

This clonotype was recorded a few times. The V and J genes are TRBV10-2 and TRBJ1-4, with D possibly being TRBD1 (5 bases). V was shortened by 11 bases and J by 5 bases, with 12 bases between the two germline ends. The CDR3 sequence is 12 residues long. CDR1 WSHSY and CDR2 SAAADI come from the germline V gene. CDR3 sequence (DNA): TGCGCCTCTGGGACCCTCAATGAAAAACTGTTTTTT. Translating gives CASGTLNEKLFF.

This clonotype occurred a few times. This chain uses TRBV12-3 or TRBV12-4 with TRBJ2-5; D is uncertain. V shed 3 bases and J shed 5 bases, with 10 bases lying between them. CDR3 size: 13 residues. DNA of the CDR3: TGTGCCAGCAGTTTCGGTCAGAGGGAGACCCAGTACTTC. Protein sequence: CASSFGQRETQYF.

The gene calls are TRBV2 and TRBJ1-5; no clear D gene. The V and J ends lost 4 bases and 0 bases respectively, with 7 bases between them. The CDR3 loop spans 14 amino acids. Germline CDR1 reads SNHLY; CDR2 reads FYNNEI. In DNA, the CDR3 is TGTGCCAGCAGTGGAGGGTATAGCAATCAGCCCCAGCATTTT. Encoded protein: CASSGGYSNQPQHF.

The rearrangement joins TRBV3-1 to TRBJ2-1; unclear D gene. Germline V gene sequence: CDR1 LGHDT, CDR2 YNNKEL (reference sequence). The CDR3 has 13 residues. V dropped 1 base and J dropped 8 bases, with 9 bases sitting between them. The CDR3 reads CASSQASVHEQFF. CDR3 in DNA: TGTGCCAGCAGCCAAGCAAGCGTGCATGAGCAGTTCTTC.

This clonotype appeared many times. The chain combines TRBV4-1 with TRBJ2-3; TRBD1 matches 9 bases. Germline V gene lookup returns CDR1 MGHRA and CDR2 YSYEKL. Losses at the gene ends were 6 bases for V and 4 bases for J; bases not matched to a gene: 5. This CDR3 contains 14 residues. Here the CDR3 reads CASRYRGRADTQYF. The CDR3 DNA reads as TGCGCCAGCAGGTACAGGGGGCGGGCAGATACGCAGTATTTT.